What follows are 16 T cell receptor beta chains derived from one specimen sequenced in a study of shared clonotypes between healthy human individuals. Clones were read by immunoSEQ multiplex PCR, and TCRdb kept only the in-frame ones, dropping some. The sample carries 450,000 to 500,000 clones, 79% recorded once. Source material: PBMCs. The receptors come from a woman aged 40 to 55 in good health. Some clones in this sample may be carry-over from other donors' samples.

V gene TRBV27 combines with J gene TRBJ2-7; a weak D match, TRBD1 (5 bases). Germline V gene lookup returns CDR1 MNHEY and CDR2 SMNVEV (reference sequence). Trimming took off 7 bases at V and 12 bases at J, with 22 bases between the two ends. This CDR3 contains 13 residues. CDR3 sequence reads: CASKERAGHLPYF. CDR3 sequence (DNA): TGTGCCAGCAAGGAGCGCGCAGGACATCTACCGTACTTC.

V gene TRBV7-9 combines with J gene TRBJ1-1; D is uncertain. CDR1 is SEHNR, CDR2 FQNEAQ, per germline (reference sequence). The CDR3 sequence is 13 residues long. V lost 1 base to trimming and J lost 6 bases, with 9 bases between them. This CDR3 reads CASSLDAMAEAFF. CDR3 DNA: TGTGCCAGCAGCTTAGATGCAATGGCTGAAGCTTTCTTT.

This clone occurred a few times. The genes are TRBV7-9 and TRBJ1-1; D uncertain. Germline V CDR1 and CDR2: SEHNR, FQNEAQ (reference sequence). The CDR3 has 13 residues. The V gene lost 5 bases and the J gene lost 5 bases, with 12 bases spanning the gap. The CDR3 nucleotides read TGTGCCAGCAGCACCTTGGACGGAACTGAAGCTTTCTTT. Amino acids: CASSTLDGTEAFF.

This sequence joins TRBV30 and TRBJ2-2; D possibly corresponds to TRBD2 (5 bases). Germline CDR1 is GTSNPN and CDR2 is SVGIG (reference sequence). The length of the CDR3 is 13 residues. V was pared by 5 bases and J by 1 base, with 8 bases between. The CDR3: CAWGERNTGELFF. The CDR3 nucleotides are TGTGCCTGGGGGGAGCGGAACACCGGGGAGCTGTTTTTT.

This chain links TRBV18 with TRBJ2-7; a possible D gene is TRBD2 (6 bases). The CDR3 covers 14 residues. Trimming took off 3 bases at V and 7 bases at J, with 16 bases between the two ends. Germline values: CDR1 KGHSH, CDR2 LQKENI. CDR3 sequence (DNA): TGTGCCAGCTCACCTTCCCGGGACTCGCGGGAGCAGTACTTC. Protein sequence: CASSPSRDSREQYF.

For this clone: Other DNA variants within this sample encode the same CDR3. The chain's CDR3 is CASSRLYNEQFF. The CDR3 DNA follows: TGTGCCAGCAGTCGATTATACAATGAGCAGTTCTTC. The rearrangement joins TRBV28 to TRBJ2-1, with no clear D. The V end was cut by 5 bases, the J end by 4 bases, with 6 bases between. CDR3 length: 12 amino acids. The germline CDR1 and CDR2 sequences are MDHEN and SYDVKM.

The chain is built from TRBV19 and TRBJ1-5; no clear D gene. V lost 7 bases and J lost 0, with 13 bases in between. This CDR3 has 15 residues. CDR1 is LNHDA, CDR2 SQIVND, per germline (reference sequence). CDR3 residues: CASTLGGYSNQPQHF. CDR3 DNA: TGTGCCAGTACTCTCGGAGGTTATAGCAATCAGCCCCAGCATTTT.

V and J are TRBV5-1 and TRBJ1-1, with D uncertain. Germline V gene sequence: CDR1 SGHRS, CDR2 YFSETQ. CDR3 length: 15 residues. With 0 bases removed from V and 1 base from J, the gap between germline ends came to 10 bases. The CDR3 sequence: CASSLDDLANTEAFF. The CDR3 DNA reads TGCGCCAGCAGCTTGGACGATCTAGCGAACACTGAAGCTTTCTTT.

This chain links TRBV7-9 with TRBJ2-1; no firm D call. The CDR3 sequence is 13 residues long. Germline values: CDR1 SEHNR, CDR2 FQNEAQ (reference sequence). Trimming took off 1 base at V and 6 bases at J, with 7 bases between the two ends. The DNA of the CDR3 is TGTGCCAGCAGCTTAGGGGTAGTCAATGAGCAGTTCTTC. Translation: CASSLGVVNEQFF.

The rearrangement links TRBV27 to TRBJ1-2; D not certain. The CDR3 consists of 13 residues. The V gene lost 1 base and the J gene lost 4 bases, with 7 bases spanning the gap. CDR1 and CDR2 from the germline V gene are MNHEY and SMNVEV (reference sequence). CDR3 sequence reads: CASSLFMGYGYTF. CDR3 coding DNA: TGTGCCAGCAGTTTATTTATGGGCTATGGCTACACCTTC.

The rearrangement links TRBV9 to TRBJ2-3, with a possible D match to TRBD2 (6 bases). Germline V gene lookup returns CDR1 SGDLS and CDR2 YYNGEE. V lost 3 bases to trimming and J lost 3 bases, with 11 bases between them. The CDR3 has 14 amino acids. CDR3 in amino acids: CASSAAGRTDTQYF. CDR3 in DNA: TGTGCCAGCAGCGCCGCGGGGCGGACAGATACGCAGTATTTT.

This clone has at least ten counts. The V call is TRBV28, the J call TRBJ2-3; weak D call: TRBD1 (5 bases). The CDR3 is 14 amino acids. Looked up from germline, CDR1 is MDHEN and CDR2 is SYDVKM. Trimming shortened V by 5 bases and J by 3 bases, and 12 bases separated the two germline ends. The CDR3 coding sequence is TGTGCCAGCAGTCTAGAGACAGCGACAGATACGCAGTATTTT. Translating it yields CASSLETATDTQYF. The variable domain in full, with the rest retrieved from reference TRBV28 and TRBJ2-3, is DVKVTQSSRYLVKRTGEKVFLECVQDMDHENMFWYRQDPGLGLRLIYFSYDVKMKEKGDIPEGYSVSREKKERFSLILESASTNQTSMYLCASSLETATDTQYFGPGTRLTVL.

This clone was detected many times. The chain couples TRBV6-1 to TRBJ2-3; the D gene is possibly TRBD1 (6 bases). This CDR3 comprises 14 residues. The germline V gene encodes CDR1 MNHNS and CDR2 SASEGT. V dropped 6 bases and J dropped 1 base, with 11 bases sitting between them. The DNA of the CDR3 is TGTGCCAGCAGCATAGGGGGACGCACAGATACGCAGTATTTT. Its translation is CASSIGGRTDTQYF.

The chain is built from TRBV4-1 and TRBJ2-1; 7 nucleotides agree with TRBD2. Unmatched junction bases numbered 10, after V lost 0 bases and J lost 5 bases. Germline V gene sequence: CDR1 MGHRA, CDR2 YSYEKL. The CDR3 length is 17 residues. This CDR3 reads CASSQESGLVGNNEQFF. In nucleotides, the CDR3 is TGCGCCAGCAGCCAAGAATCCGGACTAGTGGGTAACAATGAGCAGTTCTTC.

J is TRBJ1-4 and V is TRBV10-1; D gene ambiguous. Trimming pared 2 bases from V and 5 bases from J, leaving 12 bases between. The CDR3 consists of 15 residues. Germline values: CDR1 WNHNN, CDR2 SYGVQD (reference sequence). The DNA for the CDR3 is TGCGCCAGCAGTGAGCGACAAGGCTTAAATGAAAAACTGTTTTTT. It translates to CASSERQGLNEKLFF.

The chain is built from TRBV10-1 and TRBJ2-5; 12 bases are shared with TRBD1. J lost 1 base, V lost 5 bases, and 2 bases had no gene match. The V gene's germline CDR1 is WNHNN and CDR2 SYGVQD (reference sequence). CDR3 length equals 15 residues. CDR3 loop: CASSRGQGAQETQYF. The CDR3 coding sequence is TGCGCCAGCAGTCGGGGACAGGGGGCCCAAGAGACCCAGTACTTC.